This T cell receptor beta chain is drawn from a study of blood T cells in healthy people across ages. A note on this clonotype: Its antigen is undetermined.

The V and J ends lost 4 bases and 4 bases respectively, with 16 bases between them. The CDR3 contains 15 residues. Germline V gene lookup returns CDR1 SGHAT and CDR2 FQNNGV. PCR was performed a second time for about 7 to 12 cycles using a sample-barcoded 5' primer and a J-beta primer mix. TCRdb analysed the 5' RACE reads with MiXCR anew, one entry per CDR3 protein. The sample lists approximately 800,000 distinct CDR3 sequences; 20% to 30% were seen once. The authors extracted at least 6 micrograms of total RNA per sample. The study, taken as a whole, reports: Lack of knowledge of donor CMV status possibly confounded expanded clonotype changes.

This sample was shared with a second study, whose subject was T cells of mothers and their children. That work contributes: Related mother and child pairs showed slightly greater overlap (not significant) than unrelated pairs did.

This receptor was taken from a boy between 10 and 17 years old in good health. Material: blood. The V and J genes are TRBV11-2 and TRBJ2-5, with D maybe TRBD2 (6 bases). The CDR3: CASSSGTHEGETQYF. The DNA for the CDR3 is TGTGCCAGCAGCTCGGGGACTCATGAAGGAGAGACCCAGTACTTC. Full variable domain (remainder filled in from reference TRBV11-2 and TRBJ2-5): EAGVAQSPRYKIIEKRQSVAFWCNPISGHATLYWYQQILGQGPKLLIQFQNNGVVDDSQLPKDRFSAERLKGVDSTLKIQPAKLEDSAVYLCASSSGTHEGETQYFGPGTRLLVL.